The 5 T cell receptor beta chains reported below all come from one sample, sequenced in a study of blood T cell repertoires in COVID-19. Some clones are missing from TCRdb's copy, which holds only in-frame ones; the method was immunoSEQ multiplex PCR. This sample has roughly 150,000 clones, with over 75% found just once. The specimen sequenced was peripheral blood. The receptor source for this set is a woman in her fifties or sixties with active COVID-19.

The chain is built from TRBV19 and TRBJ2-1; 7 bases are shared with TRBD2. Germline loops: CDR1 LNHDA, CDR2 SQIVND (reference sequence). With V trimmed by 7 bases and J by 6 bases, 9 bases remained unmatched. This CDR3 region has 14 residues. The CDR3 here is CASMSWGGTNEQFF. CDR3 bases: TGTGCCAGTATGAGCTGGGGGGGGACCAATGAGCAGTTCTTC.

This chain links TRBV3-1 (or the pseudogene TRBV3-2) with TRBJ1-2, with 7 positions matching TRBD1. V lost 1 base, J lost 7 bases, and 9 bases stayed unmatched. The CDR3 length is 15 residues. Germline loops: CDR1 LGHDT, CDR2 YNNKEL (reference sequence). CDR3 nucleotide sequence: TGTGCCAGCAGCCAAGGGCACAGGGGTACGGGTGGCTACACCTTC. Translation: CASSQGHRGTGGYTF.

The genes are TRBV7-2 and TRBJ2-2; possibly TRBD1 for D (6 bases). V was cut by 5 bases and J by 6 bases, with 16 bases left in between. The CDR3 has 15 residues. Per the germline V gene, CDR1 is SGHTA and CDR2 is FQGNSA. The CDR3 loop reads CASSIGQNTAGELFF. In DNA, the CDR3 is TGTGCCAGCAGCATCGGACAGAACACAGCCGGGGAGCTGTTTTTT.

The chain couples TRBV11-2 to TRBJ2-1; 8 bases agree with TRBD2. The CDR3 spans 15 residues. V shed 6 bases, J shed 7 bases, and the junction held 11 bases outside the gene matches. The germline CDR1 and CDR2 sequences are SGHAT and FQNNGV. The CDR3, as DNA: TGTGCCAGCAGATCCGGGACTAGAGTAGGGAATGAGCAGTTCTTC. Protein: CASRSGTRVGNEQFF.

The chain couples TRBV10-3 to TRBJ2-7, with D possibly matching TRBD2 (6 bases). The CDR3 is 14 amino acids. With 11 bases removed from V and 3 bases from J, the gap between germline ends came to 20 bases. Germline V gene sequence: CDR1 ENHRY, CDR2 SYGVKD. DNA for the CDR3: TGTGCCGCGGGGTGGCGGGGCAGCCACTACGAGCAGTACTTC. Its protein product is CAAGWRGSHYEQYF.